The source of this T cell receptor (beta chain) is a study of T-cell reconstitution after alpha-beta-depleted transplantation in children. The length of the CDR3 is 14 residues. V dropped 4 bases and J dropped 2 bases, with 12 bases sitting between them. CDR1 is SEHNR and CDR2 is FQNEAQ in the germline V gene (reference sequence). Using unique molecular identifiers, the investigators prepared the TCRbeta library. Each CDR3 protein is one row after TCRdb ran MiXCR on the PCR reads. The sample shows hundreds of thousands of distinct CDR3 sequences, around 15% of them seen only once. Sequenced material: PBMCs, mostly from graft donor cells, taken 360 days after TCRalphabeta/CD19-depleted stem cell transplant. The V gene is TRBV7-9, the J gene TRBJ2-7; D ambiguous. This clonotype originated in a male patient aged 10 to 17 who had a stem cell transplant for acute lymphoblastic leukemia, so the T cells may come from the graft donor. CDR3 nucleotide sequence: TGTGCCAGCAGCTCCCCTATAGAAGCCTACGAGCAGTACTTC. Protein: CASSSPIEAYEQYF.